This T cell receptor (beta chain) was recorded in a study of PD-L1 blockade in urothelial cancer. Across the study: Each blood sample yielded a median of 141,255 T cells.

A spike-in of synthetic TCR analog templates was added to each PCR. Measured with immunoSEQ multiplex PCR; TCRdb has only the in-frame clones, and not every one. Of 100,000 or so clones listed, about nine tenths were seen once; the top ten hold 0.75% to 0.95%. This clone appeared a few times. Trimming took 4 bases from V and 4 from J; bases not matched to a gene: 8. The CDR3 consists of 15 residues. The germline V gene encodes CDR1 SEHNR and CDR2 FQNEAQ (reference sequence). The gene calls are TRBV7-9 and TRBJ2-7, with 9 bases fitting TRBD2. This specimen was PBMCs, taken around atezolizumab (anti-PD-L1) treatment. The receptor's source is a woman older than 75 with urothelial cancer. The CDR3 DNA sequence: TGTGCCAGCAGCTCACCTAGCGGGACATTTTACGAGCAGTACTTC. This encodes CASSSPSGTFYEQYF.